The source of this T cell receptor (beta chain) is a study of cytomegalovirus exposure and HLA in healthy donors. The primer mix had 60 Vbeta and 13 Jbeta primers. Generated by immunoSEQ multiplex PCR, the TCRdb table keeps only in-frame clones and is missing some. The sample records 120,000 or so clones, around 78% being singletons. Trimming pared 3 bases from V and 5 bases from J, leaving 14 bases between. This CDR3 is 14 amino acids long. Germline V CDR1 and CDR2: LGHNA, YNFKEQ. The V gene is TRBV4-2, the J gene TRBJ2-7; D may be TRBD2 (6 bases). The origin of this receptor is a man between 18 and 35 years old in good health and CMV-seropositive. Sample: PBMCs. For the CDR3, the DNA is TGTGCCAGCAGCCAGGGGGGAGCCGGGGACGAGCAGTACTTC. Its translation: CASSQGGAGDEQYF.